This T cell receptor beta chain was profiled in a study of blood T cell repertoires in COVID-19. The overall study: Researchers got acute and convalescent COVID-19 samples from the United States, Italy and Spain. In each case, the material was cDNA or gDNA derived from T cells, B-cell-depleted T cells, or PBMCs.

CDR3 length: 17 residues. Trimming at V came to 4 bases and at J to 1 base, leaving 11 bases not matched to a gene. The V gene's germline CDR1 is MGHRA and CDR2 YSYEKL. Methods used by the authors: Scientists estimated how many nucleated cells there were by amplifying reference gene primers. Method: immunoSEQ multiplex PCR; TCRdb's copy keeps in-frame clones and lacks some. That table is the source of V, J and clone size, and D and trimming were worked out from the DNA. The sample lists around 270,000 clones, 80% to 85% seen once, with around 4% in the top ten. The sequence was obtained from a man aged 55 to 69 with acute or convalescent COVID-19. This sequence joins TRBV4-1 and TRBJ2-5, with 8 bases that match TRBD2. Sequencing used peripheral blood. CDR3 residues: CASSRGGSGGSQETQYF. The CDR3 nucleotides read TGCGCCAGCAGCCGAGGGGGGAGCGGGGGTTCCCAAGAGACCCAGTACTTC.